These T cell receptor beta chains were read from a single sample in a study of T cell responses to AZD1222 COVID-19 vaccine. Data came from immunoSEQ multiplex PCR; TCRdb stores just in-frame clones and leaves some out. Found here are around 130,000 clones, more than 85% of them singletons; the top ten hold approximately 2%. The sequenced sample was peripheral blood, obtained 28 days after the second AZD1222 dose. All receptors come from an adult who received the AZD1222 COVID-19 vaccine. Each CDR3 is given with its conserved first and last residue. Each record gives: V gene, J gene, CDR3 length, D gene, clone size, CDR3 protein, CDR3 DNA. D genes are given only for firm matches. The size of a clone is reported for some rows only, either as once, few or many, or as a class for expanded clones.

V: TRBV30; J: TRBJ2-7; length: 15; D: TRBD2; size: -; CDR3: CAWTPGLAGVHEQYF; DNA: TGTGCCTGGACCCCGGGACTAGCGGGGGTCCACGAGCAGTACTTC
V: TRBV9; J: TRBJ2-5; length: 14; D: -; size: -; CDR3: CASSVDGRGETQYF; DNA: TGTGCCAGCAGCGTAGATGGCAGGGGTGAGACCCAGTACTTC
V: TRBV5-1; J: TRBJ2-3; length: 17; D: TRBD1; size: -; CDR3: CASSIQPGQGSIDTQYF; DNA: TGCGCCAGCAGCATACAACCGGGACAGGGGTCAATCGATACGCAGTATTTT
V: TRBV12-3/TRBV12-4; J: TRBJ1-4; length: 11; D: -; size: -; CDR3: CASSPNEKLFF; DNA: TGTGCCAGCAGCCCTAATGAAAAACTGTTTTTT
V: TRBV23-1; J: TRBJ1-4; length: 18; D: -; size: -; CDR3: CASSHPSNTGRANEKLFF; DNA: TGCGCCAGCAGTCACCCGAGTAACACTGGTAGGGCTAATGAAAAACTGTTTTTT
V: TRBV30; J: TRBJ2-3; length: 14; D: -; size: -; CDR3: CAWRAKGVGDTQYF; DNA: TGTGCCTGGAGAGCTAAGGGGGTAGGAGATACGCAGTATTTT
V: TRBV10-1; J: TRBJ2-3; length: 12; D: -; size: -; CDR3: CASKAGADTQYF; DNA: TGCGCCAGCAAGGCAGGGGCAGATACGCAGTATTTT
V: TRBV5-1; J: TRBJ1-1; length: 14; D: -; size: -; CDR3: CASSLVQGGTEAFF; DNA: TGCGCCAGCAGCTTGGTACAGGGCGGCACTGAAGCTTTCTTT
V: TRBV4-1; J: TRBJ2-5; length: 14; D: TRBD1; size: -; CDR3: CASSLQGSGETQYF; DNA: TGCGCCAGCAGCCTACAGGGGTCAGGGGAGACCCAGTACTTC
V: TRBV29-1; J: TRBJ1-5; length: 13; D: -; size: -; CDR3: CSVGQVPNQPQHF; DNA: TGCAGCGTTGGGCAAGTTCCCAATCAGCCCCAGCATTTT
V: TRBV18; J: TRBJ2-5; length: 13; D: TRBD1; size: -; CDR3: CASSRQGKETQYF; DNA: TGTGCCAGCTCGCGACAGGGGAAGGAGACCCAGTACTTC
V: TRBV6-6; J: TRBJ1-2; length: 14; D: -; size: once; CDR3: CASKPPESNYGYTF; DNA: TGTGCCAGCAAGCCCCCCGAGTCTAACTATGGCTACACCTTC
V: TRBV9; J: TRBJ1-6; length: 16; D: -; size: -; CDR3: CASSVNSDLLGSPLHF; DNA: TGTGCCAGCAGCGTGAACTCGGACCTCCTCGGGTCACCCCTCCACTTT
V: TRBV11-3; J: TRBJ2-5; length: 14; D: TRBD2; size: once; CDR3: CASSLGGRTETQYF; DNA: TGTGCCAGCAGCTTGGGGGGGAGAACAGAGACCCAGTACTTC
V: TRBV5-6; J: TRBJ1-1; length: 13; D: -; size: -; CDR3: CASSFGLVTEAFF; DNA: TGTGCCAGCAGCTTCGGGTTGGTCACTGAAGCTTTCTTT
V: TRBV6-6; J: TRBJ1-6; length: 14; D: TRBD1; size: -; CDR3: CASSYEVTGAPLHF; DNA: TGTGCCAGCAGTTACGAGGTTACAGGGGCCCCCCTCCACTTT
V: TRBV19; J: TRBJ1-5; length: 15; D: -; size: -; CDR3: CASLPPGGGNQPQHF; DNA: TGTGCCAGTCTCCCCCCCGGTGGGGGCAATCAGCCCCAGCATTTT
V: TRBV6-5; J: TRBJ1-5; length: 15; D: TRBD1; size: -; CDR3: CASSSGTGGNQPQHF; DNA: TGTGCCAGCAGCTCCGGGACAGGGGGCAATCAGCCCCAGCATTTT
V: TRBV6-5; J: TRBJ1-3; length: 15; D: -; size: -; CDR3: CASSYGESAGNTIYF; DNA: TGTGCCAGCAGTTACGGAGAGAGCGCGGGAAACACCATATATTTT
V: TRBV6-5; J: TRBJ1-1; length: 14; D: -; size: -; CDR3: CASSYQAANTEAFF; DNA: TGTGCCAGCAGTTACCAGGCGGCTAACACTGAAGCTTTCTTT